This T cell receptor (beta chain) appears in the sequencing data of a study of identical twins. This clonotype has more than one count but fewer than ten. Its target is not known. Unique molecular identifiers were present on the cDNA, and a universal primer site came from template switching. TCRdb redid the calling of the 5' RACE reads with MiXCR, one entry per CDR3 protein. Here the sample spans some 570,000 distinct CDR3 sequences, 20% to 25% being singletons. Study observations and caveats: Out-of-frame alpha sequences common to twins exhibited an excess of low generation probability. The same donors were not followed; conclusions instead depended on cross-sectional statistical analysis.

In germline, CDR1 is DFQATT, CDR2 SNEGSKA (reference sequence). V lost 0 bases to trimming and J lost 3 bases, with 14 bases between them. The CDR3 runs 15 residues. These data were also filed under a second study, of yellow fever vaccine responses in identical twins.

This receptor was taken from a woman under 30 in good health. The J gene is TRBJ2-5, the V gene TRBV20-1; no clear D. The sequenced material came from CD4+ T cells sorted from blood. As DNA, the CDR3 is TGCAGTGCTAGAGATTCTTCGGCGTATAAAGAGACCCAGTACTTC. Translating it yields CSARDSSAYKETQYF.